Sequencing of this TCR beta chain was carried out in a study of shared clonotypes between healthy human individuals. Study findings and constraints: An anticipated effect of sequencing depth on clonotype sharing among donors was recognized.

Sequencing was performed with immunoSEQ multiplex PCR; in TCRdb, only in-frame clones are kept and a portion is missing. This table has some 1.5 million clones, 98% appearing once. With regard to this clone: No antigen is known for it.

The TCR originated in a man under 40 in good health. The sample consisted of naive CD4+ T cells sorted from blood. The subset here: CD45RA+ positively selected.

The CDR3, as DNA: TGCGCCAGCAGCGCCGGACTAGCGGGATTTCAGGGCGAGACCCAGTACTTC. Protein sequence: CASSAGLAGFQGETQYF. This chain links TRBV4-3 with TRBJ2-5; TRBD2 agrees at 12 bases. Germline CDR1 is LGHNA and CDR2 is YSLEER. There are 17 residues in the CDR3. V was pared by 5 bases and J by 5 bases, with 12 bases of the junction left unmatched.